The T cell receptor beta chain under discussion was sequenced for a study of T cells expressing NK-cell markers. Remarks on this clonotype: Its antigen is currently unknown.

TCRdb re-analyzed the 5' RACE reads; it lists each CDR3 protein once, without DNA. This table lists almost 450,000 distinct CDR3 sequences. Study results and limitations: Researchers report these clonotypes also headed the CD3+CD56-NKG2C+ fraction in a few donors. In a group of 5 to 7 donors, dominant NKG2C+ clonotypes represented about 1.0-7.5% of CD8+ T cells.

Sequencing input: blood T cells: a sorted CD56 or NKG2C T cell subset, CD4+ or CD8+ T cells, or bulk PBMC T cells (not recorded which). The receptor's source is a woman aged 18-69 years in good health.

CDR3 sequence reads: CASSLTGVSGYTF. The chain links TRBV7-2 to TRBJ1-2; with no DNA, the TCRdb D assignment of TRBD1 cannot be verified. Germline lookup yields CDR1 SGHTA and CDR2 FQGNSA. This CDR3 is 13 amino acids long.